Below are 21 T cell receptor beta chains sequenced from a single sample in a study of OX40 agonist ivuxolimab in advanced cancers. Method: immunoSEQ multiplex PCR; TCRdb's copy keeps in-frame clones and lacks some. The sample includes around 83,000 clones, roughly nine tenths seen only once; the top ten take about 2.3%. This material consisted of CD4+ or CD8+ T cells sorted from blood, taken in a trial of the OX40 agonist ivuxolimab. The receptors were gathered from an adult with an advanced solid tumor such as melanoma, head and neck, liver or kidney cancer.

V gene TRBV5-5 combines with J gene TRBJ1-5; maybe TRBD1 (6 bases). Trimming removed 5 bases from V and 4 bases from J, with 13 bases in between. Germline V lookup: CDR1 SGHKS, CDR2 YYEKEE (reference sequence). This CDR3 contains 14 residues. CDR3 sequence: CASSSTGSNQPQHF. CDR3 DNA: TGTGCCAGCAGTTCTACAGGGTCGAATCAGCCCCAGCATTTT.

V and J are TRBV13 and TRBJ2-1; D might be TRBD2 (5 bases). This CDR3 has 13 residues. V shed 3 bases and J shed 7 bases, with 10 bases lying between them. Looked up from germline, CDR1 is PRHDT and CDR2 is FYEKMQ (reference sequence). The CDR3 DNA reads TGTGCCAGCAGCTTTTACCGGGAAAATGAGCAGTTCTTC. It yields the protein CASSFYRENEQFF. Filled out from reference TRBV13 and TRBJ2-1, the complete variable domain reads AAGVIQSPRHLIKEKRETATLKCYPIPRHDTVYWYQQGPGQDPQFLISFYEKMQSDKGSIPDRFSAQQFSDYHSELNMSSLELGDSALYFCASSFYRENEQFFGPGTRLTVL.

V and J are TRBV18 and TRBJ2-1; 13 bases fit TRBD2. Germline V gene lookup returns CDR1 KGHSH and CDR2 LQKENI. The ends lost 4 bases at V and 0 bases at J; junction bases unmatched: 6. The CDR3 spans 18 residues. The chain's CDR3 is CASSRRTSGGSSYNEQFF. For the CDR3, the DNA is TGTGCCAGCTCACGCCGGACTAGCGGGGGTAGCTCCTACAATGAGCAGTTCTTC.

V is TRBV19 and J is TRBJ1-5, with TRBD1 matching over 9 bases. The germline V gene encodes CDR1 LNHDA and CDR2 SQIVND (reference sequence). The J segment lost 6 bases and the V segment lost 5 bases, leaving 5 bases of the junction unmatched. The CDR3 totals 14 residues. CDR3 bases: TGTGCCAGTAGTGTGACAGGGGGGTTTCAGCCCCAGCATTTT. Translation: CASSVTGGFQPQHF.

The chain links TRBV5-4 to TRBJ2-3; tentatively, D is TRBD2 (7 bases). CDR3 length equals 15 residues. Looked up from germline, CDR1 is SGHNT and CDR2 is YYREEE (reference sequence). Trimming left V 2 bases short and J 5 bases short, with 15 bases between. The CDR3 reads CASSLKGGGRDTQYF. The CDR3 region has the DNA TGTGCCAGCAGCTTAAAGGGAGGGGGGAGAGATACGCAGTATTTT. The full variable domain, completed using reference TRBV5-4 and TRBJ2-3, is ETGVTQSPTHLIKTRGQQVTLRCSSQSGHNTVSWYQQALGQGPQFIFQYYREEENGRGNFPPRFSGLQFPNYSSELNVNALELDDSALYLCASSLKGGGRDTQYFGPGTRLTVL.

In nucleotides, the CDR3 is TGTGCCAGCAGCGTCTCACAGGGTAGTGGCACCGGGGAGCTGTTTTTT. Translated: CASSVSQGSGTGELFF. The V and J genes are TRBV11-2 and TRBJ2-2; the D gene is possibly TRBD1 (6 bases). Trimming removed 5 bases at V and 4 bases at J, with 17 bases between. This CDR3 is 16 amino acids long. Germline CDR1 and CDR2: SGHAT and FQNNGV.

For the CDR3, the DNA is TGTGCCAGCAGCTTGCAGGGGGCGACGAACACTGAAGCTTTCTTT. It codes for CASSLQGATNTEAFF. The chain carries TRBV5-4 and TRBJ1-1; 8 bases agree with TRBD1. The germline CDR1 and CDR2 sequences are SGHNT and YYREEE (reference sequence). The CDR3 is 15 residues long. Losses at the gene ends were 1 base for V and 1 base for J; bases not matched to a gene: 3.

The chain couples TRBV27 to TRBJ1-2; D is perhaps TRBD1 (5 bases). Looked up from germline, CDR1 is MNHEY and CDR2 is SMNVEV (reference sequence). The CDR3 sequence is 17 residues long. Trimming removed 6 bases from V and 0 bases from J, with 20 bases in between. CDR3 DNA sequence: TGTGCCAGCAGAAGCCCAGTCTCGACAGCCCCTAACTATGGCTACACCTTC. Encoded protein: CASRSPVSTAPNYGYTF.

This clone was seen only a few times. V usage is TRBV7-9 and J usage is TRBJ2-2; D unresolved. This CDR3 is 14 amino acids long. Germline CDR1 reads SEHNR; CDR2 reads FQNEAQ (reference sequence). Between the trimmed V and J ends, which lost 4 bases and 4 bases, there was a span of 10 bases. The CDR3, as DNA: TGTGCCAGCAGCTCCAAGGTACCCACCGGGGAGCTGTTTTTT. Translating gives CASSSKVPTGELFF. Using reference TRBV7-9 and TRBJ2-2 for the parts outside the CDR3, the full variable domain is DTGVSQNPRHKITKRGQNVTFRCDPISEHNRLYWYRQTLGQGPEFLTYFQNEAQLEKSRLLSDRFSAERPKGSFSTLEIQRTEQGDSAMYLCASSSKVPTGELFFGEGSRLTVL.

V gene TRBV5-5 combines with J gene TRBJ1-5; the D gene is possibly TRBD1 (6 bases). Germline V gives CDR1 SGHKS, CDR2 YYEKEE (reference sequence). This CDR3 spans 17 amino acids. The V and J ends lost 4 bases and 0 bases respectively, with 17 bases between them. The CDR3 coding sequence is TGTGCCAGCAGCCGGACAGCTTTAATCCTTAGCAATCAGCCCCAGCATTTT. It encodes CASSRTALILSNQPQHF. Full variable domain (outside the CDR3, taken from reference TRBV5-5 and TRBJ1-5): DAGVTQSPTHLIKTRGQQVTLRCSPISGHKSVSWYQQVLGQGPQFIFQYYEKEERGRGNFPDRFSARQFPNYSSELNVNALLLGDSALYLCASSRTALILSNQPQHFGDGTRLSIL.

In its sample, this clone was seen once. The chain recombines TRBV4-2 with TRBJ1-3; 8 nucleotides match TRBD1. CDR3 length equals 19 residues. Trimming at V came to 0 bases and at J to 1 base, leaving 11 bases not matched to a gene. Germline V gene data show CDR1 as LGHNA and CDR2 as YNFKEQ. The CDR3 DNA is TGTGCCAGCAGCCAAGACCGACCAGACAGGGGTTATTCTGGAAACACCATATATTTT. Protein product: CASSQDRPDRGYSGNTIYF.

The gene calls are TRBV11-2 and TRBJ2-7, with D possibly being TRBD1 (6 bases). The V gene's germline CDR1 is SGHAT and CDR2 FQNNGV. Trimming took 1 base from V and 3 from J, leaving 13 bases between them. CDR3 length: 15 residues. The CDR3 sequence is CASSLASGTIYEQYF. CDR3 coding DNA: TGTGCCAGCAGCTTAGCCTCCGGGACAATCTACGAGCAGTACTTC.

The J gene is TRBJ1-2, the V gene TRBV11-3, with TRBD1 identical over 12 bases. Germline CDR1 and CDR2: SGHNT and YENEEA. This CDR3 comprises 15 residues. Trimming at V came to 6 bases and at J to 7 bases, leaving 9 bases not matched to a gene. CDR3 in amino acids: CASRPSGTGGFGYTF. CDR3 sequence (DNA): TGTGCCAGCAGACCGTCCGGGACAGGGGGCTTTGGCTACACCTTC. Variable domain in full (rest from reference TRBV11-3 and TRBJ1-2): EAGVVQSPRYKIIEKKQPVAFWCNPISGHNTLYWYLQNLGQGPELLIRYENEEAVDDSQLPKDRFSAERLKGVDSTLKIQPAELGDSAVYLCASRPSGTGGFGYTFGSGTRLTVV.

Worth noting for this clone: Other nucleotide sequences from this sample produce the same CDR3. The chain uses TRBV19 and TRBJ2-3; a weak D match, TRBD1 (5 bases). V lost 5 bases to trimming and J lost 1 base, with 7 bases between them. This CDR3 contains 13 residues. Germline V gives CDR1 LNHDA, CDR2 SQIVND (reference sequence). CDR3 protein: CASSQGGTDTQYF. In nucleotides, the CDR3 is TGTGCCAGTAGTCAGGGCGGCACAGATACGCAGTATTTT. The whole variable domain, remainder taken from reference TRBV19 and TRBJ2-3, is DGGITQSPKYLFRKEGQNVTLSCEQNLNHDAMYWYRQDPGQGLRLIYYSQIVNDFQKGDIAEGYSVSREKKESFPLTVTSAQKNPTAFYLCASSQGGTDTQYFGPGTRLTVL.

The rearrangement uses TRBV12-5 and TRBJ1-2, with 7 bases identical to TRBD1. Germline CDR1 LGHNT, CDR2 FRNRAP. Germline trimming cut 10 bases from V and 4 bases from J; bases unmatched to any gene: 12. The CDR3 has 14 amino acids. CDR3 sequence reads: CAIVKRGGIYGYTF. The DNA of the CDR3 is TGTGCTATTGTGAAAAGAGGGGGCATCTATGGCTACACCTTC. Together with reference TRBV12-5 and TRBJ1-2, the CDR3 gives the full variable domain: DARVTQTPRHKVTEMGQEVTMRCQPILGHNTVFWYRQTMMQGLELLAYFRNRAPLDDSGMPKDRFSAEMPDATLATLKIQPSEPRDSAVYFCAIVKRGGIYGYTFGSGTRLTVV.

The CDR3 loop is CASSLTDRGSTEAFF. Here the CDR3 DNA reads TGTGCCAGCAGTTTAACGGACAGGGGGAGCACTGAAGCTTTCTTT. The chain combines TRBV28 with TRBJ1-1, with 10 bases identical to TRBD1. V was pared by 2 bases and J by 4 bases, with 4 bases of the junction left unmatched. The CDR3 is made up of 15 amino acids. CDR1 and CDR2 from the germline V gene are MDHEN and SYDVKM.

V is TRBV5-4 and J is TRBJ1-4; D might be TRBD1 (6 bases). The V end was cut by 2 bases, the J end by 0 bases, with 11 bases between. Germline CDR1 is SGHNT and CDR2 is YYREEE (reference sequence). CDR3 length equals 16 residues. The CDR3 region has the DNA TGTGCCAGCAGCTTTGGAGGGGGGACAACTAATGAAAAACTGTTTTTT. Translated: CASSFGGGTTNEKLFF.

The chain joins TRBV28 to TRBJ1-1; 11 bases align to TRBD1. This CDR3 has 16 amino acids. The trim removed 6 bases at V and 5 bases at J, leaving 11 bases unmatched. CDR1 MDHEN and CDR2 SYDVKM come from the germline V gene. CDR3 in DNA: TGTGCCAGCAGACCGCAGCCGGGACAGGGGGGGACTGAAGCTTTCTTT. Residues: CASRPQPGQGGTEAFF.

V usage is TRBV10-1 and J usage is TRBJ1-6; no reliable D call. The CDR3 extends over 13 amino acids. The germline V gene has CDR1 WNHNN and CDR2 SYGVQD (reference sequence). V was cut by 5 bases and J by 14 bases, with 16 bases left in between. CDR3 sequence: CASSPGPGQALHF. As DNA, the CDR3 is TGCGCCAGCAGTCCTGGACCGGGTCAAGCCCTCCACTTT.

The chain is built from TRBV5-1 and TRBJ1-6; the D is unclear. Trimming took off 0 bases at V and 14 bases at J, with 12 bases between the two ends. This CDR3 region has 13 residues. Germline lookup yields CDR1 SGHRS and CDR2 YFSETQ. The CDR3 sequence is CASSLGFYGTLHF. The CDR3 DNA sequence: TGCGCCAGCAGCTTGGGGTTCTATGGGACCCTCCACTTT.

Only one count was recorded for this clone. J is TRBJ2-1 and V is TRBV6-1; 9 bases are shared with TRBD2. Germline loops: CDR1 MNHNS, CDR2 SASEGT. V lost 7 bases to trimming and J lost 5 bases; unmatched junction nucleotides: 9. The CDR3 contains 15 residues. CDR3 loop: CASTAGTSNNNEQFF. DNA for the CDR3: TGTGCCAGCACCGCAGGGACTAGCAATAACAATGAGCAGTTCTTC.